Presented here are 27 T cell receptor beta chains from one specimen sequenced in a study of blood T cell repertoires in COVID-19 (dated by TCRdb to the early 2020s). Library construction relied on the immunoSEQ multiplex PCR assay. Not all clones reach the TCRdb copy of this immuneACCESS table, which keeps in-frame sequences only. Checked studies attribute under half of the gap to unresolved V genes and leave the rest unexplained. This sample lists under 250,000 clones; around three quarters were detected once. Around 7.3% of the sample rests with the top ten. The material sequenced was peripheral blood. These receptors were obtained from an older woman with acute or convalescent COVID-19.

The V and J genes are TRBV2 and TRBJ1-4; 10 bases match TRBD1. Losses at the gene ends were 8 bases for V and 10 bases for J; bases not matched to a gene: 16. The germline gives CDR1 SNHLY, CDR2 FYNNEI. The CDR3 consists of 16 residues. CDR3 DNA: TGTGCCAGCGGGAGACAGGGGGCCGCGGGCGTCGGAAAACTGTTTTTT. As protein: CASGRQGAAGVGKLFF.

This chain joins TRBV7-8 and TRBJ1-3; no clear D. This CDR3 has 14 amino acids. Trimming pared 2 bases from V and 4 bases from J, leaving 9 bases between. Germline CDR1 and CDR2: SGHVS and FQNEAQ. CDR3 nucleotides: TGTGCCAGCAGCTTACAAGCGTTCGGAAACACCATATATTTT. Its protein is CASSLQAFGNTIYF.

The V gene is TRBV10-1, the J gene TRBJ2-2, with TRBD2 as a possible D gene (8 bases). From germline, CDR1 is WNHNN and CDR2 SYGVQD (reference sequence). The CDR3 consists of 21 residues. V was pared by 2 bases and J by 5 bases, with 30 bases between. As DNA, the CDR3 is TGCGCCAGCAGTGAGAGTCGGGACAGACTTCGGGGGGGCCTTCAAACCGGGGAGCTGTTTTTT. This gives the protein CASSESRDRLRGGLQTGELFF.

The chain has TRBV20-1 and TRBJ2-7; 8 positions agree with TRBD1. CDR1 is DFQATT, CDR2 SNEGSKA, per germline (reference sequence). The CDR3 contains 15 residues. The V segment lost 3 bases and the J segment 1 base; nucleotides outside the gene matches: 8. CDR3 bases: TGCAGTGCTAGTCCCCCGGGACAGGATTCCTACGAGCAGTACTTC. As protein: CSASPPGQDSYEQYF.

The chain combines TRBV6-2 or TRBV6-3 with TRBJ1-2, with D possibly TRBD1 on 5 matching bases. This CDR3 has 14 residues. Per the germline V gene, CDR1 is MNHEY and CDR2 is SVGEGT. Trimming took 2 bases from V and 2 from J, leaving 9 bases between them. CDR3 protein: CASSYPQGNYGYTF. CDR3 sequence (DNA): TGTGCCAGCAGTTACCCCCAGGGAAACTATGGCTACACCTTC.

The gene calls are TRBV5-5 and TRBJ2-5; 8 bases agree with TRBD1. CDR3 size: 16 residues. Looked up from germline, CDR1 is SGHKS and CDR2 is YYEKEE (reference sequence). J lost 4 bases, V lost 0 bases, and 8 bases had no gene match. Here the CDR3 reads CASSLDVTGVGETQYF. CDR3 in DNA: TGTGCCAGCAGCTTGGATGTGACAGGGGTAGGAGAGACCCAGTACTTC.

The genes are TRBV29-1 and TRBJ2-1; 7 bases align to TRBD1. With 3 bases clipped from V and 0 bases from J, the junction kept 5 bases outside the gene matches. The germline CDR1 and CDR2 sequences are SQVTM and ANQGSEA. The CDR3 consists of 15 residues. The CDR3 region is CSVDSWTGSYNEQFF. In nucleotides, the CDR3 is TGCAGCGTTGATTCATGGACAGGCTCCTACAATGAGCAGTTCTTC.

This chain joins TRBV6-6 and TRBJ1-2, with D possibly being TRBD1 (5 bases). Per the germline V gene, CDR1 is MNHNY and CDR2 is SVGAGI (reference sequence). This CDR3 is built from 14 residues. V was pared by 0 bases and J by 1 base, with 6 bases between. DNA of the CDR3: TGTGCCAGCAGTTACTCCCAGGGTAACTATGGCTACACCTTC. Translating it yields CASSYSQGNYGYTF.

The rearrangement uses TRBV18 and TRBJ2-7; 9 positions agree with TRBD1. This CDR3 has 14 amino acids. Germline lookup yields CDR1 KGHSH and CDR2 LQKENI. J lost 4 bases, V lost 6 bases, and 7 bases had no gene match. DNA for the CDR3: TGTGCCAGCTCCCCCGGGACAGGGCTGTACGAGCAGTACTTC. Translation gives CASSPGTGLYEQYF.

This clone was detected ten times or more. Here the CDR3 reads CATSEPGQGDTIYF. CDR3 bases: TGTGCCACCAGTGAACCTGGACAGGGGGACACCATATATTTT. The chain recombines TRBV24-1 with TRBJ1-3, with 10 bases lining up with TRBD1. CDR3 length equals 14 residues. J was trimmed by 8 bases and V by 4 bases; bases with no gene match: 4. Germline V gene data show CDR1 as KGHDR and CDR2 as SFDVKD.

The chain links TRBV7-2 to TRBJ2-1, with D possibly matching TRBD2 (5 bases). Trimming pared 1 base from V and 9 bases from J, leaving 7 bases between. CDR1 and CDR2 from the germline V gene are SGHTA and FQGNSA. This CDR3 is 12 amino acids long. The CDR3 loop reads CASSLERVEQFF. CDR3 sequence (DNA): TGTGCCAGCAGCTTAGAGAGGGTTGAGCAGTTCTTC.

This clone was found once. The chain employs TRBV28 and TRBJ2-7; 7 bases agree with TRBD2. Unmatched junction bases numbered 4, after V lost 2 bases and J lost 6 bases. Per the germline V gene, CDR1 is MDHEN and CDR2 is SYDVKM. This CDR3 is 13 amino acids long. In DNA form, the CDR3 reads TGTGCCAGCAGTTTACCCGCTAGCGGCGAGCAGTACTTC. Translated: CASSLPASGEQYF.

The CDR3 nucleotides read TGTGCCAGCAGCTTATACAACAGGGCCTATGGCTACACCTTC. Translating gives CASSLYNRAYGYTF. The rearrangement joins TRBV11-2 to TRBJ1-2, with D possibly being TRBD1 (6 bases). V was clipped by 2 bases and J by 4 bases, with 11 bases between them. This CDR3 spans 14 amino acids. The germline gives CDR1 SGHAT, CDR2 FQNNGV.

This clone has just one count. V usage is TRBV24-1 and J usage is TRBJ2-2, with TRBD1 identical over 8 bases. After removal of 4 bases from V and 7 bases from J, the junction contained 10 bases not matched to a gene. The CDR3 length is 16 residues. Germline V gives CDR1 KGHDR, CDR2 SFDVKD. The CDR3 here is CATSDPTRGRVGELFF. For the CDR3, the DNA is TGTGCCACCAGTGACCCCACCAGGGGGCGCGTCGGGGAGCTGTTTTTT.

CDR3 in amino acids: CAWSAKGLGGNTIYF. CDR3 nucleotides: TGTGCCTGGAGTGCAAAAGGACTGGGCGGAAACACCATATATTTT. V is TRBV30 and J is TRBJ1-3; D gene unclear. The CDR3 totals 15 residues. V lost 1 base, J lost 4 bases, and 14 bases lay in between. Germline loops: CDR1 GTSNPN, CDR2 SVGIG (reference sequence).

The CDR3 spells CASSPTGPDTQYF. CDR3 coding DNA: TGTGCCAGCAGCCCTACAGGGCCAGATACGCAGTATTTT. The rearrangement uses TRBV27 and TRBJ2-3; tentatively, D is TRBD1 (6 bases). CDR1 MNHEY and CDR2 SMNVEV come from the germline V gene (reference sequence). This CDR3 region has 13 residues. V shed 6 bases and J shed 4 bases, with 11 bases lying between them.

The chain combines TRBV6-5 with TRBJ2-3; 8 nucleotides agree with TRBD2. This CDR3 region has 15 residues. The J segment lost 2 bases and the V segment lost 2 bases, leaving 3 bases of the junction unmatched. CDR1 and CDR2 from the germline V gene are MNHEY and SVGAGI. CDR3 sequence: CASSYQRGLTDTQYF. For the CDR3, the DNA is TGTGCCAGCAGTTACCAGCGGGGGCTCACAGATACGCAGTATTTT.

The J gene is TRBJ1-1, the V gene TRBV11-2; 8 nucleotides line up with TRBD1. There are 14 residues in the CDR3. The germline gives CDR1 SGHAT, CDR2 FQNNGV. With V trimmed by 4 bases and J by 4 bases, 5 bases remained unmatched. The CDR3 here is CASSSPTGGTEAFF. The DNA for the CDR3 is TGTGCCAGCAGCTCCCCTACAGGGGGCACTGAAGCTTTCTTT.

The J gene is TRBJ2-7, the V gene TRBV4-3, with a weak D call TRBD1 (5 bases). There are 12 residues in the CDR3. Trimming removed 1 base from V and 6 bases from J, with 7 bases in between. Germline V CDR1 and CDR2: LGHNA, YSLEER. CDR3: CASSQGQGEQYF. Written as DNA, the CDR3 is TGCGCCAGCAGCCAAGGCCAGGGCGAGCAGTACTTC.

The chain carries TRBV19 and TRBJ2-5, with TRBD1 matching 8 bases. The CDR3 is 15 amino acids. V gave up 5 bases and J gave up 4 bases; unmatched junction bases: 9. Germline loops: CDR1 LNHDA, CDR2 SQIVND (reference sequence). CDR3 residues: CASSPRQGKGETQYF. The CDR3 coding sequence is TGTGCCAGTAGTCCCCGACAGGGGAAGGGAGAGACCCAGTACTTC.

V gene TRBV6-5 combines with J gene TRBJ1-1, with 9 bases that match TRBD1. This CDR3 comprises 13 residues. Germline V gives CDR1 MNHEY, CDR2 SVGAGI. V lost 8 bases to trimming and J lost 7 bases; unmatched junction nucleotides: 8. The CDR3 DNA follows: TGTGCCAGCGCGGACAGGGGTTATAATGAAGCTTTCTTT. Its protein is CASADRGYNEAFF.

This clone appeared a few times. This chain joins TRBV6-5 and TRBJ1-4, with TRBD1 matching over 11 bases. The trim removed 6 bases at V and 8 bases at J, leaving 5 bases unmatched. The V gene's germline CDR1 is MNHEY and CDR2 SVGAGI. This CDR3 is 14 amino acids long. The CDR3 region has the DNA TGTGCCAGCAGGCGAGGGACAGGGGGGGAAAAACTGTTTTTT. As protein: CASRRGTGGEKLFF.

The genes are TRBV30 and TRBJ2-5, with D perhaps matching TRBD1 (5 bases). CDR3 size: 14 residues. Looked up from germline, CDR1 is GTSNPN and CDR2 is SVGIG (reference sequence). Trimming stripped 4 bases from V and 2 bases from J, with 14 bases between. The CDR3 DNA is TGTGCCTGGAACAGCCGGGCAGGGCAAGAGACCCAGTACTTC. This sequence encodes CAWNSRAGQETQYF. Complete variable domain (other parts from reference TRBV30 and TRBJ2-5): SQTIHQWPATLVQPVGSPLSLECTVEGTSNPNLYWYRQAAGRGLQLLFYSVGIGQISSEVPQNLSASRPQDRQFILSSKKLLLSDSGFYLCAWNSRAGQETQYFGPGTRLLVL.

This chain connects TRBV18 to TRBJ2-3; 11 bases agree with TRBD2. V gave up 3 bases and J gave up 2 bases; unmatched junction bases: 13. CDR1 and CDR2 (germline): KGHSH, LQKENI. This CDR3 has 19 amino acids. In nucleotides, the CDR3 is TGTGCCAGCTCACCTAACGAGGCGGCTAGCGGGGGGTTCACAGATACGCAGTATTTT. It is translated as CASSPNEAASGGFTDTQYF.

The V call is TRBV7-2, the J call TRBJ1-4; D might be TRBD1 (6 bases). Germline V gene data show CDR1 as SGHTA and CDR2 as FQGNSA. This CDR3 is built from 16 residues. The V end lost 4 bases, the J end lost 7 bases, and 19 bases lay between the germline ends. The CDR3 DNA reads TGTGCCAGCAGCTCAGAGATCAGGGGCAATGGTGAAAAACTGTTTTTT. It is translated as CASSSEIRGNGEKLFF.

This chain connects TRBV15 to TRBJ2-2; D perhaps matches TRBD2 (7 bases). The CDR3 covers 16 residues. Per the germline V gene, CDR1 is LNHNV and CDR2 is YYDKDF (reference sequence). With 3 bases removed from V and 12 bases from J, the gap between germline ends came to 23 bases. The CDR3: CATSRPFRGAPPKLFF. CDR3 sequence (DNA): TGTGCCACCAGCAGGCCTTTTCGGGGGGCCCCCCCCAAGCTGTTTTTT.

The chain combines TRBV11-2 with TRBJ2-2; D gene uncertain. Trimming pared 3 bases from V and 0 bases from J, leaving 8 bases between. Germline values: CDR1 SGHAT, CDR2 FQNNGV. This CDR3 spans 15 amino acids. The CDR3: CASSFSRTNTGELFF. As DNA, the CDR3 is TGTGCCAGCAGCTTTTCCAGGACGAACACCGGGGAGCTGTTTTTT.